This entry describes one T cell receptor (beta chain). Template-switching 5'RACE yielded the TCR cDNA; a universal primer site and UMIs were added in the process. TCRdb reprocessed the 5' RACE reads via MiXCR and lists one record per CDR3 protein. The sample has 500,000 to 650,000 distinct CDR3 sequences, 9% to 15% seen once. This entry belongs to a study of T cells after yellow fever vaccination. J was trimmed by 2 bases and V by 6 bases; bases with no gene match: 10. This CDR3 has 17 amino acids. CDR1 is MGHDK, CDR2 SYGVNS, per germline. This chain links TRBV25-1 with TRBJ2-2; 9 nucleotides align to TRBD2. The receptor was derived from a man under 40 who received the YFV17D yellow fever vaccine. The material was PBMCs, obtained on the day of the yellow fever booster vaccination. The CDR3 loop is CASRGREGRGNTGELFF. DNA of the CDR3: TGTGCCAGCAGGGGGCGGGAGGGCCGGGGAAACACCGGGGAGCTGTTTTTT. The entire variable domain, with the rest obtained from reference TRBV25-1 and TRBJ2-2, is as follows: EADIYQTPRYLVIGTGKKITLECSQTMGHDKMYWYQQDPGMELHLIHYSYGVNSTEKGDLSSESTVSRIRTEHFPLTLESARPSHTSQYLCASRGREGRGNTGELFFGEGSRLTVL.